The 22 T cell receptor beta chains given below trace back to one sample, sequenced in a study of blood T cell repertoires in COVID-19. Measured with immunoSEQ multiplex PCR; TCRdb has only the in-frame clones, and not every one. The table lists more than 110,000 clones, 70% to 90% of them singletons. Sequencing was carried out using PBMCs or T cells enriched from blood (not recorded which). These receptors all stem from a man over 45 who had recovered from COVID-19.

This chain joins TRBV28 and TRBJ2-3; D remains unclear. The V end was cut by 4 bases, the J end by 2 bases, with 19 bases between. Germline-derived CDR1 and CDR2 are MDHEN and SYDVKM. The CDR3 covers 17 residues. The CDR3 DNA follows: TGTGCCAGCAGTTGGCGGCTGCTCCGCAGAGACACAGATACGCAGTATTTT. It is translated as CASSWRLLRRDTDTQYF.

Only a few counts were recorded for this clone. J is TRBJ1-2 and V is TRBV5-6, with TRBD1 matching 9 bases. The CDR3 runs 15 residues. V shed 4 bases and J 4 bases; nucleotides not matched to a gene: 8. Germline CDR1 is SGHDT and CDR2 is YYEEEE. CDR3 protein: CASSRADRGGYGYTF. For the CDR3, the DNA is TGTGCCAGCAGCAGAGCCGACAGGGGGGGCTATGGCTACACCTTC.

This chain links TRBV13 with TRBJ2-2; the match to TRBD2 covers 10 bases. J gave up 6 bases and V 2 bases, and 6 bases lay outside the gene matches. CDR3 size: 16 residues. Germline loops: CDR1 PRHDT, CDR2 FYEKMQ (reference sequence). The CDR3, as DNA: TGTGCCAGCAGCTTAAGGCTAGCGGGAGTTCCCGGGGAGCTGTTTTTT. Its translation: CASSLRLAGVPGELFF.

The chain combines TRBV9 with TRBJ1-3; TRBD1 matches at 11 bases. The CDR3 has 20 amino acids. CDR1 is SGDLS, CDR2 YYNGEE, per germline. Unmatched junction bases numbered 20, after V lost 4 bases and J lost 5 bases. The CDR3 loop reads CASSSSYGGGTGGSRNTIYF. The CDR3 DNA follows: TGTGCCAGCAGCTCATCCTACGGAGGGGGGACAGGGGGTTCTAGAAACACCATATATTTT.

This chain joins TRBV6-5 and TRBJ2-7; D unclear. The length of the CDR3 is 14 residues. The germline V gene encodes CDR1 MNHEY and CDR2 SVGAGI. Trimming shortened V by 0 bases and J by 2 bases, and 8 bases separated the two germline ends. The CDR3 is CASSYSRETYEQYV. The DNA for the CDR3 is TGTGCCAGCAGTTACTCGCGAGAAACCTACGAGCAGTACGTC.

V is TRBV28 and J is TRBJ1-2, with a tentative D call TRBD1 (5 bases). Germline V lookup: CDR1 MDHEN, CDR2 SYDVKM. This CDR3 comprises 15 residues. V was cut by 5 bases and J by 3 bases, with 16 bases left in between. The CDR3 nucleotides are TGTGCCAGCAGTGGTCTCCAGGGCCGCTACTATGGCTACACCTTC. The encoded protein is CASSGLQGRYYGYTF.

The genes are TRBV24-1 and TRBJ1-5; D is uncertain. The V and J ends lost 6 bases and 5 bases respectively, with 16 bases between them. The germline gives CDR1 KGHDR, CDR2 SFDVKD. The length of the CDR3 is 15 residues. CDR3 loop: CATSYAGRFDQPQHF. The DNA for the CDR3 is TGTGCCACCAGTTACGCGGGGAGGTTTGATCAGCCCCAGCATTTT.

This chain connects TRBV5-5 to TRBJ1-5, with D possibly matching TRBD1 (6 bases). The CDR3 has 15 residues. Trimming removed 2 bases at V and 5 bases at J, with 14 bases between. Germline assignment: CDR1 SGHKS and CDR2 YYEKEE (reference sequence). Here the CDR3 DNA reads TGTGCCAGCAGCTTTCAAGGGGGTGACGATCAGCCCCAGCATTTT. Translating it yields CASSFQGGDDQPQHF.

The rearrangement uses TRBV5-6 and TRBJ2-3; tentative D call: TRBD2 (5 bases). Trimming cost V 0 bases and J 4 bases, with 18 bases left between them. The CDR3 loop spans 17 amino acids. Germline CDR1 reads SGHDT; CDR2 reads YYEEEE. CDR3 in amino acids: CASSLAIQAHGADTQYF. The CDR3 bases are TGTGCCAGCAGCTTGGCCATCCAGGCCCACGGGGCAGATACGCAGTATTTT.

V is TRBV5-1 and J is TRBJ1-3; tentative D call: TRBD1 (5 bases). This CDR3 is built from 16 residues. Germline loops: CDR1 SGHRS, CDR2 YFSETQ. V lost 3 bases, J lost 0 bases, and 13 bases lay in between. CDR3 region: CASSYDRDTSGNTIYF. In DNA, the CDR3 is TGCGCCAGCAGCTACGACAGAGACACCTCTGGAAACACCATATATTTT.

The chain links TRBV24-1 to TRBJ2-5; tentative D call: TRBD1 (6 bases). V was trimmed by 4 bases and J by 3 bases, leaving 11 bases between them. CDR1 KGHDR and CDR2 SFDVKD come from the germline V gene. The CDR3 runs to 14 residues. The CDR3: CATSDHNREETQYF. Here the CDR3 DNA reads TGTGCCACCAGTGACCACAACAGGGAAGAGACCCAGTACTTC.

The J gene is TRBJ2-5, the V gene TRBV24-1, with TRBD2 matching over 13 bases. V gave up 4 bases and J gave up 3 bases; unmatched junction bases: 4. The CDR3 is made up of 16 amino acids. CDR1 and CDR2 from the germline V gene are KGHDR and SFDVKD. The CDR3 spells CATSDPLAGGKETQYF. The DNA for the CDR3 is TGTGCCACCAGTGACCCACTAGCGGGAGGGAAAGAGACCCAGTACTTC.

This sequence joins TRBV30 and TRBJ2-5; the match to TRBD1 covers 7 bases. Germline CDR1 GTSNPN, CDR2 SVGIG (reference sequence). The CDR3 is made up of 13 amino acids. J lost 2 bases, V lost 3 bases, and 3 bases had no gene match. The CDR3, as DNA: TGTGCCTGGAGCACAGGGGTACAAGAGACCCAGTACTTC. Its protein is CAWSTGVQETQYF. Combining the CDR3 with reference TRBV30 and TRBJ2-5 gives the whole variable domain SQTIHQWPATLVQPVGSPLSLECTVEGTSNPNLYWYRQAAGRGLQLLFYSVGIGQISSEVPQNLSASRPQDRQFILSSKKLLLSDSGFYLCAWSTGVQETQYFGPGTRLLVL.

CDR3 sequence: CASSSQRGGYNEQFF. In nucleotides, the CDR3 is TGTGCCAGCAGTTCTCAGCGGGGGGGCTACAATGAGCAGTTCTTC. V gene TRBV28 combines with J gene TRBJ2-1, with 10 bases fitting TRBD2. V shed 4 bases, J shed 3 bases, and the junction held 3 bases outside the gene matches. The CDR3 extends over 15 amino acids. Germline V gene sequence: CDR1 MDHEN, CDR2 SYDVKM.

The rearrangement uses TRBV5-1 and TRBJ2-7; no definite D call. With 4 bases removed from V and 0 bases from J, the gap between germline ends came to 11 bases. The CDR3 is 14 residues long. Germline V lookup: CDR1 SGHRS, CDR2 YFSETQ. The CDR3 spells CASSPSGGSYEQYV. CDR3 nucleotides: TGCGCCAGCAGCCCCTCCGGTGGCTCCTACGAGCAGTACGTC.

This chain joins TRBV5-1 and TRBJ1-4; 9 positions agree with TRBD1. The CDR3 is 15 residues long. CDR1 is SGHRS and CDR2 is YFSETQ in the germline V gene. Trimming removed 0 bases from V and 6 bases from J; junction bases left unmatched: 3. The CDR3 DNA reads TGCGCCAGCAGCTTGGTGGGACAGGGTTATGAAAAACTGTTTTTT. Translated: CASSLVGQGYEKLFF.

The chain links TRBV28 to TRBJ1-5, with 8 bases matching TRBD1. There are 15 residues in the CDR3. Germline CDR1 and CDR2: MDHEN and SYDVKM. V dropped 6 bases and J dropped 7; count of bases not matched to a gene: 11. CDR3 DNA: TGTGCCAGCAGCCTGGGGTCAGGGGGCCGGCAGCCCCAGCATTTT. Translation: CASSLGSGGRQPQHF.

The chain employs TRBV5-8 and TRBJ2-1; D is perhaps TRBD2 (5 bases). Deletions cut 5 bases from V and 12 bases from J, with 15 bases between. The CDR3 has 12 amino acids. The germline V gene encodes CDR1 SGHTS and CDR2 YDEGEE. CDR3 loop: CASRLPGKWQFF. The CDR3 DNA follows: TGTGCCAGCAGACTTCCGGGGAAATGGCAGTTCTTC.

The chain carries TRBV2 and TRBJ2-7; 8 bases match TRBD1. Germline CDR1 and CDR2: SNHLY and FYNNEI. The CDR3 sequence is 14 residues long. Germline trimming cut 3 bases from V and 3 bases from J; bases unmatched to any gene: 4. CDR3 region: CASSDQGAFYEQYV. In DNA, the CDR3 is TGTGCCAGCAGTGACCAGGGGGCGTTCTACGAGCAGTACGTC.

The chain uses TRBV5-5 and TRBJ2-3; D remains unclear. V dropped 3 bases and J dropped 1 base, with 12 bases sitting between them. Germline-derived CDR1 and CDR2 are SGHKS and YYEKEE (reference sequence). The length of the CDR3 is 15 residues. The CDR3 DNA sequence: TGTGCCAGCAGCTCCTCTCTCCGGGGCACAGATACGCAGTATTTT. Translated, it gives CASSSSLRGTDTQYF.

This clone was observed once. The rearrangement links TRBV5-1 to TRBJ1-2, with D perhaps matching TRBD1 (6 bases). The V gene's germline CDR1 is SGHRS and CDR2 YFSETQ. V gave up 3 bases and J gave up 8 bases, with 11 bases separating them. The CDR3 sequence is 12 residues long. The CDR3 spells CASSWDKGGYTF. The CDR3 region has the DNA TGCGCCAGCAGCTGGGACAAGGGAGGCTACACCTTC.

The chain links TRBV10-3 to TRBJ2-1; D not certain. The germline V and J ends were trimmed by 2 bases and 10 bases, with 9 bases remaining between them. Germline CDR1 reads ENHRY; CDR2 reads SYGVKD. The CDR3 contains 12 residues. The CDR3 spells CAISESRREQFF. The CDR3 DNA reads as TGTGCCATCAGTGAGAGTAGGCGGGAGCAGTTCTTC.